The source of this TCR beta chain is a study of blood T cell repertoires in COVID-19. Background on the study: Samples taken during acute and convalescent COVID-19 were collected in the United States, Italy and Spain. Sources were T cells, B-cell-depleted T cells, or PBMCs; the material itself was cDNA or gDNA.

Original methodology: How many nucleated cells were present was estimated from reference gene primer amplification. The repertoire was sequenced with immunoSEQ multiplex PCR; TCRdb's copy has only in-frame clones and lacks some. The DNA gave D and trimming, while V, J and clone size come from that table. The sample consists of 250,000 to 300,000 clones, around 90% of them appearing once. Deletions cut 1 base from V and 3 bases from J, with 6 bases between. The CDR3 sequence is 13 residues long. Per the germline V gene, CDR1 is SNHLY and CDR2 is FYNNEI. This clone has just a few counts. The chain links TRBV2 to TRBJ1-1; D ambiguous. Material: peripheral blood. This TCR derives from a woman in her 50s who had recovered from COVID-19. CDR3 in amino acids: CASSEVRDTEAFF. The CDR3 DNA sequence: TGTGCCAGCAGTGAAGTCCGGGACACTGAAGCTTTCTTT.